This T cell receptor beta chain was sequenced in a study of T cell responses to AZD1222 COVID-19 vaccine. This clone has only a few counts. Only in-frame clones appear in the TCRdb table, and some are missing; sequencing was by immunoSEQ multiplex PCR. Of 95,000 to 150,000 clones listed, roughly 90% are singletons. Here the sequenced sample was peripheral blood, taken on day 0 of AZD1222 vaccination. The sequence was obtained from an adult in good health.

Written as DNA, the CDR3 is TGTGCCAGCAGCATTACAGGGGGTGAGGGTGAAAAACTGTTTTTT. Amino acids: CASSITGGEGEKLFF. The chain joins TRBV5-8 to TRBJ1-4; 8 bases align to TRBD1. Looked up from germline, CDR1 is SGHTS and CDR2 is YDEGEE. V trimming: 4 bases; J trimming: 7 bases; junction bases outside the gene matches: 9. The CDR3 length is 15 residues.